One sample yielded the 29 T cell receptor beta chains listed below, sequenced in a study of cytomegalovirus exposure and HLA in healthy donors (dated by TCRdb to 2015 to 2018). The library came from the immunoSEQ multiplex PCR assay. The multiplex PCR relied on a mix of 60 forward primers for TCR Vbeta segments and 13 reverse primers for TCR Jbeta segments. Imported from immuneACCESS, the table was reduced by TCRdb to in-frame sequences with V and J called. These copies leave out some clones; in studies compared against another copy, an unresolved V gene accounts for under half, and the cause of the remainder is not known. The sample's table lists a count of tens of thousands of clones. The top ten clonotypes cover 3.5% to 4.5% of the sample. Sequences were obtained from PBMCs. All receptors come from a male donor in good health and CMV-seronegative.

DNA of the CDR3: TGTGCCAGCAGTCCACAGGGAGCAGACTATGGCTACACCTTC. Protein product: CASSPQGADYGYTF. This chain connects TRBV6-6 to TRBJ1-2; weak D call: TRBD1 (6 bases). Trimming stripped 5 bases from V and 3 bases from J, with 13 bases between. The CDR3 is made up of 14 amino acids. CDR1 MNHNY and CDR2 SVGAGI come from the germline V gene (reference sequence).

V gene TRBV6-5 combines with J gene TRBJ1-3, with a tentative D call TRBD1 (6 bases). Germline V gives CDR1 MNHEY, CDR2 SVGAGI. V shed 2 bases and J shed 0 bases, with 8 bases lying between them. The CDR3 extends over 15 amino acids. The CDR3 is CASSYDRLSGNTIYF. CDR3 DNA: TGTGCCAGCAGTTACGACAGGCTCTCTGGAAACACCATATATTTT.

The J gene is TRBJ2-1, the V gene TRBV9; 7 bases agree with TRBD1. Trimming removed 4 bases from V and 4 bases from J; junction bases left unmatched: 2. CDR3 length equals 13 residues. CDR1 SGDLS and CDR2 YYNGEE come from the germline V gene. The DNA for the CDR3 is TGTGCCAGCAGCCCGGGACAGTACAATGAGCAGTTCTTC. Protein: CASSPGQYNEQFF.

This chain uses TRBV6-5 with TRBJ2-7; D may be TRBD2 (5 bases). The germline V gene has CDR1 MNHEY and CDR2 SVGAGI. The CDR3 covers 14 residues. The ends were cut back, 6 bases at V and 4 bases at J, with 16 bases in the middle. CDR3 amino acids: CASSARSGGYEQYF. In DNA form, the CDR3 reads TGTGCCAGCAGCGCGCGAAGCGGTGGGTACGAGCAGTACTTC.

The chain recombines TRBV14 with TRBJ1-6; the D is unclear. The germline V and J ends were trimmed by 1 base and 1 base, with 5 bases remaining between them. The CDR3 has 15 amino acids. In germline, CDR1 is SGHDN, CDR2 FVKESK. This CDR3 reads CASSQGRSYNSPLHF. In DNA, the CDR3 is TGTGCCAGCAGCCAAGGGCGGTCCTATAATTCACCCCTCCACTTT. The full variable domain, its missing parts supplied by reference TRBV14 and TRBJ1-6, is EAGVTQFPSHSVIEKGQTVTLRCDPISGHDNLYWYRRVMGKEIKFLLHFVKESKQDESGMPNNRFLAERTGGTYSTLKVQPAELEDSGVYFCASSQGRSYNSPLHFGNGTRLTVT.

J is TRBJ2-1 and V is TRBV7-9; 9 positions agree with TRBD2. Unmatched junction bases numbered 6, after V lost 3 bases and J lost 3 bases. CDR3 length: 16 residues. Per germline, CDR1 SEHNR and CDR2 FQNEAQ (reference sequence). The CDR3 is CASSFLGTSNYNEQFF. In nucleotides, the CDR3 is TGTGCCAGCAGCTTCCTGGGGACTAGCAACTACAATGAGCAGTTCTTC.

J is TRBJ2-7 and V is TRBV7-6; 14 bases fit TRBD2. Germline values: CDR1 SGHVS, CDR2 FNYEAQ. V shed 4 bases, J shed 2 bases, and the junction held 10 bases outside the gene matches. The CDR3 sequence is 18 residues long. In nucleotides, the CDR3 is TGTGCCAGCAGCTCCGGACTAGCGGGAGGACTCAGCGCCTACGAGCAGTACTTC. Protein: CASSSGLAGGLSAYEQYF.

The CDR3 nucleotides read TGTGCCAGCCGGAGGAACACCGGGGAGCTGTTTTTT. Its protein product is CASRRNTGELFF. The chain uses TRBV27 and TRBJ2-2; D is ambiguous. The CDR3 has 12 residues. Germline lookup yields CDR1 MNHEY and CDR2 SMNVEV (reference sequence). The germline V and J ends were trimmed by 8 bases and 1 base, with 5 bases remaining between them.

CDR3 sequence: CASSFTGGVPGNTIYF. In DNA, the CDR3 is TGCGCCAGCAGCTTTACAGGGGGTGTTCCTGGAAACACCATATATTTT. This chain connects TRBV5-1 to TRBJ1-3; TRBD1 aligns across 8 bases. J lost 2 bases, V lost 2 bases, and 6 bases had no gene match. The length of the CDR3 is 16 residues. Germline V gene sequence: CDR1 SGHRS, CDR2 YFSETQ.

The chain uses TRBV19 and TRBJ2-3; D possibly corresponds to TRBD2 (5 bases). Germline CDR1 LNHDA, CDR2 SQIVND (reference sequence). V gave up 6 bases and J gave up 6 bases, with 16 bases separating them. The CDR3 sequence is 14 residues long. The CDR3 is CASRSVGRGDTQYF. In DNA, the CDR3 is TGTGCCAGTAGGTCCGTTGGGCGCGGGGATACGCAGTATTTT. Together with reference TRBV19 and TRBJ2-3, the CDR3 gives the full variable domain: DGGITQSPKYLFRKEGQNVTLSCEQNLNHDAMYWYRQDPGQGLRLIYYSQIVNDFQKGDIAEGYSVSREKKESFPLTVTSAQKNPTAFYLCASRSVGRGDTQYFGPGTRLTVL.

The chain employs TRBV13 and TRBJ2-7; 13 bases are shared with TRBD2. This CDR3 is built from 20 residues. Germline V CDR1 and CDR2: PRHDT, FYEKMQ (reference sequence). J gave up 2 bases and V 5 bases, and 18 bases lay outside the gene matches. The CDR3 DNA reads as TGTGCCAGCAGCCTAAACGTCCGACTAGCGGGAGGCCTCAGCGCCTACGAGCAGTACTTC. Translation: CASSLNVRLAGGLSAYEQYF.

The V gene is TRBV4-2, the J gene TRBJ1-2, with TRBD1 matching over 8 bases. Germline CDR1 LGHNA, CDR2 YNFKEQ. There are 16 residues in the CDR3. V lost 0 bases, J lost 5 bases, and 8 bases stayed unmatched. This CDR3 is CASSQDQGARSYGYTF. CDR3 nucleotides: TGTGCCAGCAGCCAAGATCAGGGGGCACGGAGTTATGGCTACACCTTC.

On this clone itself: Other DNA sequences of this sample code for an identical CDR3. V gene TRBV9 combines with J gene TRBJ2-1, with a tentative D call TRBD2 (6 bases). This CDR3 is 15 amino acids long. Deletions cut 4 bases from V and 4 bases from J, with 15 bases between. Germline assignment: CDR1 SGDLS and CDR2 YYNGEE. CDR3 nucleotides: TGTGCCAGCAGCCCAGAGGGAGGTACATACAATGAGCAGTTCTTC. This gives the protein CASSPEGGTYNEQFF.

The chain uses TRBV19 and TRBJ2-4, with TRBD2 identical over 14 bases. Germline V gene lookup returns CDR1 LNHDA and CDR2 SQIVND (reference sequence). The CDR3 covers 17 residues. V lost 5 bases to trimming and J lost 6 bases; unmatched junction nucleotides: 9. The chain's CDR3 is CASSPGTSGSMANIQYF. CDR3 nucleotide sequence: TGTGCCAGTAGTCCCGGGACTAGCGGGAGTATGGCAAACATTCAGTACTTC. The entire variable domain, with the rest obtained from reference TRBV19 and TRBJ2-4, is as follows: DGGITQSPKYLFRKEGQNVTLSCEQNLNHDAMYWYRQDPGQGLRLIYYSQIVNDFQKGDIAEGYSVSREKKESFPLTVTSAQKNPTAFYLCASSPGTSGSMANIQYFGAGTRLSVL.

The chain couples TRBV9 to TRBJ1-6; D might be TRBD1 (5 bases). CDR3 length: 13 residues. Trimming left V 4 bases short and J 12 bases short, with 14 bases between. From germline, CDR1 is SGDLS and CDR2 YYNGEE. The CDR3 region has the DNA TGTGCCAGCAGCTCAACTGGGCAGGGACCCCTCCACTTT. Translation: CASSSTGQGPLHF.

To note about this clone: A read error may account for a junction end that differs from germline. Here the CDR3 reads CASSQGASNQHQHF. The CDR3, as DNA: TGCGCCAGCAGCCAGGGGGCGAGCAATCAGCACCAGCATTTT. The rearrangement uses TRBV5-1 and TRBJ1-5, with 8 bases aligning to TRBD1. CDR3 length: 14 amino acids. The V gene's germline CDR1 is SGHRS and CDR2 YFSETQ.

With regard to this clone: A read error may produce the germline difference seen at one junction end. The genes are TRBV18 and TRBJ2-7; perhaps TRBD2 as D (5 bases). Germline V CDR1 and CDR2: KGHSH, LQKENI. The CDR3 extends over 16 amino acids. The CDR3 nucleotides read TGTGCCAGCGCACCGACTTCCTTAGCGAGAGCCTACGAGCAGTACTTC. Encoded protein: CASAPTSLARAYEQYF. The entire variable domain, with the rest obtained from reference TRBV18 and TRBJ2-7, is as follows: NAGVMQNPRHLVRRRGQEARLRCSPMKGHSHVYWYRQLPEEGLKFMVYLQKENIIDESGMPKERFSAEFPKEGPSILRIQQVVRGDSAAYFCASAPTSLARAYEQYFGPGTRLTVT.

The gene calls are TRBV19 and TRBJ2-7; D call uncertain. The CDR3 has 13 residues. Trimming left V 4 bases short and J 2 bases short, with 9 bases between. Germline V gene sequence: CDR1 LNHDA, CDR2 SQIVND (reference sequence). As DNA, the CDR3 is TGTGCCAGTAGTAGTGGGCAGACCTACGAGCAGTACTTC. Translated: CASSSGQTYEQYF.

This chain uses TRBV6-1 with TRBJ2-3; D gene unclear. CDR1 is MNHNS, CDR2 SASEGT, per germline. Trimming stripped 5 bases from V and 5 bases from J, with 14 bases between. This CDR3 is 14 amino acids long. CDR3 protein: CASSFQELKDTQYF. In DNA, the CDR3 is TGTGCCAGCAGTTTCCAGGAATTGAAAGATACGCAGTATTTT.

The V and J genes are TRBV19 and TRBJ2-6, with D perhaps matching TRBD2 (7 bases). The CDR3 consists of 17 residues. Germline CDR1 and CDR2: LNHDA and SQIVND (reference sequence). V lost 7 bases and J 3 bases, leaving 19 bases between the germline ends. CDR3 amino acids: CASKEGGARVGANVLTF. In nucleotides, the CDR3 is TGTGCCAGTAAAGAGGGGGGGGCGAGAGTTGGGGCCAACGTCCTGACTTTC. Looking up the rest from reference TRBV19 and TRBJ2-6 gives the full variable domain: DGGITQSPKYLFRKEGQNVTLSCEQNLNHDAMYWYRQDPGQGLRLIYYSQIVNDFQKGDIAEGYSVSREKKESFPLTVTSAQKNPTAFYLCASKEGGARVGANVLTFGAGSRLTVL.

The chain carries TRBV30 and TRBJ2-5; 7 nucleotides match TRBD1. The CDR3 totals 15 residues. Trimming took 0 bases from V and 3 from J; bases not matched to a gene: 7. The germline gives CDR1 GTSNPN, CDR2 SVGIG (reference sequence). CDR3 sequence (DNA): TGTGCCTGGAGTGTAGAAGGGACAGCAAAAGAGACCCAGTACTTC. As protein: CAWSVEGTAKETQYF.

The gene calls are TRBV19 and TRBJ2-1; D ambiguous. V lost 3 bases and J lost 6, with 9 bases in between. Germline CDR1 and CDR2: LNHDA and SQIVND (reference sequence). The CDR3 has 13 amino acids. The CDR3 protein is CASSIGVGNEQFF. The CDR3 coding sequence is TGTGCCAGTAGTATTGGAGTTGGCAATGAGCAGTTCTTC.

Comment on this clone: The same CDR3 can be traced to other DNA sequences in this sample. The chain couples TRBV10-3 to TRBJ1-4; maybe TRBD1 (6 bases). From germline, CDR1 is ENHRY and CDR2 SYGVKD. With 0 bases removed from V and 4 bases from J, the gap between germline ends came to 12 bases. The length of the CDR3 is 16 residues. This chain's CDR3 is CAISESMGRGNEKLFF. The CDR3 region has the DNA TGTGCCATCAGTGAGTCGATGGGCAGGGGTAATGAAAAACTGTTTTTT.

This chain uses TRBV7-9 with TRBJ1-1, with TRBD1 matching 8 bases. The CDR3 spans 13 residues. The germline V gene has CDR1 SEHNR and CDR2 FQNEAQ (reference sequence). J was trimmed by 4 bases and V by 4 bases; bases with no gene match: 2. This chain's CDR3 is CASSSGTGTEAFF. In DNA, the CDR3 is TGTGCCAGCAGCTCTGGGACAGGCACTGAAGCTTTCTTT.

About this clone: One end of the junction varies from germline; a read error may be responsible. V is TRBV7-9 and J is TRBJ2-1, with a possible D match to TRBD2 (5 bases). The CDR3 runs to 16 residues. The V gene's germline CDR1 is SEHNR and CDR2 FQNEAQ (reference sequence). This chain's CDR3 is CASSSVAGGSDNEQFF. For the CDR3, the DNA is TGTGCCAGCAGCTCCGTCGCAGGAGGCTCCGACAATGAGCAGTTCTTC.

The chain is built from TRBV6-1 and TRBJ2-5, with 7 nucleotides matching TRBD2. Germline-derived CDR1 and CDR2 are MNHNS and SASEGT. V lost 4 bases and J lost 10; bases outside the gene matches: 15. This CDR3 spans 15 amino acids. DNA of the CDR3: TGTGCCAGCAGTGCCGACCTAGCGGACCGTGGGAACCAGTACTTC. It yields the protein CASSADLADRGNQYF.

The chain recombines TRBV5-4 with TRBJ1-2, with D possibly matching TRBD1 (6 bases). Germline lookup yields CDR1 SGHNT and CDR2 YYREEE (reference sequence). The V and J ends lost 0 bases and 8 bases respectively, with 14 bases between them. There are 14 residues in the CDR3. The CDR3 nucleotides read TGTGCCAGCAGCTTGGGACAGGATGCGTGGGGCTACACCTTC. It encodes CASSLGQDAWGYTF.

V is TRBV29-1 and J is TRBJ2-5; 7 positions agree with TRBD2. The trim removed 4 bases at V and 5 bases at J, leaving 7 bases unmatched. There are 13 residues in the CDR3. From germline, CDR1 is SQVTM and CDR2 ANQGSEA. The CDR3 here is CSVVPSGGETQYF. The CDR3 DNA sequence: TGCAGCGTTGTTCCTAGCGGTGGGGAGACCCAGTACTTC.

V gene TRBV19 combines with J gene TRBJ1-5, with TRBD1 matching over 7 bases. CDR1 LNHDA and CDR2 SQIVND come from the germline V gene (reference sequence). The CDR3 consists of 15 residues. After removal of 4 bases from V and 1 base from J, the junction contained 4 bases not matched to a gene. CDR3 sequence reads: CASSNRGWSNQPQHF. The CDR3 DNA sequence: TGTGCCAGTAGTAACAGGGGATGGAGCAATCAGCCCCAGCATTTT.